This record covers a single TCR beta chain. Its antigen is not identified. The protocol was immunoSEQ multiplex PCR, while the TCRdb copy is restricted to in-frame clones and leaves out a portion. The data hold some 390,000 clones, with approximately 89% observed a single time. This sample was included in a study of Ad26.COV2.S vaccination and SARS-CoV-2 variants. Germline V gene data show CDR1 as SGHTA and CDR2 as FQGNSA. The CDR3 is 14 amino acids. Trimming removed 4 bases from V and 7 bases from J; junction bases left unmatched: 6. Study-wide results and caveats: A substantial breadth of spike-specific CD8+ and CD4+ T cell responses after vaccination has been reported.

The treatment is: about 20 received Ad26.COV2.S at low or high dose, single or two shots; roughly five received placebo; per-sample allocation not given. Samples analyzed were those drawn on day 63 after the first vaccine or placebo injection. The starting material was peripheral blood, obtained in a trial of Ad26.COV2.S vaccine versus placebo. The chain recombines TRBV7-2 with TRBJ2-1; TRBD2 aligns across 8 bases. The receptor was isolated from a person between 18 and 65 years old who received the Ad26.COV2.S COVID-19 vaccine or a placebo. The CDR3 DNA is TGTGCCAGCAGCTCGTCAAGCGGGAGTAATGAGCAGTTCTTC. The encoded protein is CASSSSSGSNEQFF.